One and the same sample provided the 17 T cell receptor beta chains below, sequenced in a study of blood T cell repertoires in COVID-19. The repertoire was sequenced with immunoSEQ multiplex PCR; TCRdb's copy has only in-frame clones and lacks some. Among about 480,000 clones listed, 85% to 90% were seen once. Input material: peripheral blood. All receptors come from a man younger than 35 with COVID-19, enrolled during active disease.

V is TRBV5-4 and J is TRBJ1-1; 7 nucleotides match TRBD1. Germline assignment: CDR1 SGHNT and CDR2 YYREEE (reference sequence). The V and J ends lost 3 bases and 1 base, in that order; junction bases with no gene match: 3. This CDR3 is 14 amino acids long. In DNA form, the CDR3 reads TGTGCCAGCAGCTCCCGGACAGGGAACACTGAAGCTTTCTTT. It yields the protein CASSSRTGNTEAFF.

The J gene is TRBJ2-1, the V gene TRBV6-4; D perhaps matches TRBD1 (6 bases). V lost 5 bases to trimming and J lost 5 bases, with 16 bases between them. The V gene's germline CDR1 is MRHNA and CDR2 SNTAGT. There are 15 residues in the CDR3. CDR3 DNA sequence: TGTGCCAGCAGTCCCTCGTACAGGGAGCACAATGAGCAGTTCTTC. Amino acids: CASSPSYREHNEQFF.

The rearrangement uses TRBV5-6 and TRBJ1-1, with D unresolved. The germline V gene has CDR1 SGHDT and CDR2 YYEEEE. This CDR3 has 17 residues. Trimming left V 6 bases short and J 0 bases short, with 21 bases between. CDR3 sequence reads: CASTPLGVESLNTEAFF. The CDR3 DNA follows: TGTGCCAGCACCCCCCTGGGTGTGGAGTCACTGAACACTGAAGCTTTCTTT.

This clone was detected once. J is TRBJ1-1 and V is TRBV19; TRBD1 is a possible D gene (6 bases). The V end was cut by 3 bases, the J end by 5 bases, with 16 bases between. CDR1 LNHDA and CDR2 SQIVND come from the germline V gene (reference sequence). CDR3 size: 15 residues. CDR3 in DNA: TGTGCCAGTAGTATTGGAGTACCAGGGGATACTGAAGCTTTCTTT. It translates to CASSIGVPGDTEAFF. Combining the CDR3 with reference TRBV19 and TRBJ1-1 gives the whole variable domain DGGITQSPKYLFRKEGQNVTLSCEQNLNHDAMYWYRQDPGQGLRLIYYSQIVNDFQKGDIAEGYSVSREKKESFPLTVTSAQKNPTAFYLCASSIGVPGDTEAFFGQGTRLTVV.

This rearrangement joins TRBV2 to TRBJ2-7, with 7 bases matching TRBD2. V shed 4 bases and J 5 bases; nucleotides not matched to a gene: 8. CDR1 and CDR2 (germline): SNHLY, FYNNEI. The CDR3 totals 14 residues. The CDR3 sequence: CASSAREYQHEQYF. DNA for the CDR3: TGTGCCAGCAGTGCGCGGGAGTACCAGCACGAGCAGTACTTC.

This clone was detected only once. The CDR3 reads CASSRGTSGLLTYEQYF. The CDR3 DNA reads TGTGCCAGCAGCCGAGGGACTAGCGGGTTACTGACCTACGAGCAGTACTTC. The chain joins TRBV3-1 (or the pseudogene TRBV3-2) to TRBJ2-7, with TRBD2 identical over 12 bases. Per germline, CDR1 LGHDT and CDR2 YNNKEL (reference sequence). With V trimmed by 4 bases and J by 2 bases, 9 bases remained unmatched. The CDR3 has 17 residues.

V and J are TRBV28 and TRBJ2-7; no firm D call. Germline V lookup: CDR1 MDHEN, CDR2 SYDVKM. The CDR3 runs to 16 residues. Trimming pared 6 bases from V and 0 bases from J, leaving 18 bases between. This CDR3 is CASSSPPRVPSYEQYF. The CDR3 DNA reads TGTGCCAGCAGCTCCCCTCCCCGGGTACCCTCCTACGAGCAGTACTTC.

This chain links TRBV27 with TRBJ1-1, with D possibly matching TRBD1 (5 bases). CDR1 and CDR2 from the germline V gene are MNHEY and SMNVEV (reference sequence). V lost 7 bases to trimming and J lost 3 bases, with 15 bases between them. The CDR3 has 14 amino acids. Here the CDR3 reads CASTQGGRDTEAFF. Written as DNA, the CDR3 is TGTGCCAGCACCCAGGGCGGGAGGGACACTGAAGCTTTCTTT.

This chain's CDR3 is CASSQSRQGMASPLHF. DNA of the CDR3: TGTGCCAGCAGCCAATCCAGGCAGGGGATGGCTTCACCCCTCCACTTT. The V gene is TRBV16, the J gene TRBJ1-6; tentative D call: TRBD1 (6 bases). Trimming left V 0 bases short and J 9 bases short, with 15 bases between. The CDR3 is made up of 16 amino acids. Germline V CDR1 and CDR2: KGHSY, FQNENV.

This clone was observed once. The rearrangement links TRBV5-8 to TRBJ2-5, with a weak D call TRBD2 (6 bases). The CDR3 is made up of 14 amino acids. The germline CDR1 and CDR2 sequences are SGHTS and YDEGEE. Trimming removed 2 bases at V and 3 bases at J, with 11 bases between. Here the CDR3 DNA reads TGTGCCAGCAGCTTCGGACTAAGGGAAGAGACCCAGTACTTC. Translating it yields CASSFGLREETQYF.

The V and J genes are TRBV5-1 and TRBJ2-7; 15 nucleotides agree with TRBD2. Germline loops: CDR1 SGHRS, CDR2 YFSETQ. V lost 1 base and J lost 4; bases outside the gene matches: 3. The CDR3 has 16 residues. CDR3 DNA: TGCGCCAGCAGCTTGACAGGGACTAGCGGGAGGTACGAGCAGTACTTC. Protein sequence: CASSLTGTSGRYEQYF.

The gene calls are TRBV6-6 and TRBJ2-7; 12 nucleotides align to TRBD2. Germline V gene data show CDR1 as MNHNY and CDR2 as SVGAGI (reference sequence). The CDR3 consists of 18 residues. Trimming took 5 bases from V and 0 from J; bases not matched to a gene: 11. This chain's CDR3 is CASSPSGTSGHYSYEQYF. CDR3 DNA: TGTGCCAGCAGTCCATCCGGGACTAGCGGGCATTACTCCTACGAGCAGTACTTC.

The chain is built from TRBV30 and TRBJ2-1, with 13 bases matching TRBD2. V trimming: 0 bases; J trimming: 9 bases; junction bases outside the gene matches: 5. Per the germline V gene, CDR1 is GTSNPN and CDR2 is SVGIG (reference sequence). The CDR3 runs 15 residues. The CDR3 loop is CAWSVPGLAGSEQFF. The CDR3 DNA follows: TGTGCCTGGAGTGTACCGGGACTAGCGGGAAGTGAGCAGTTCTTC.

The genes are TRBV7-3 and TRBJ2-1; D is perhaps TRBD2 (6 bases). V was clipped by 5 bases and J by 3 bases, with 14 bases between them. The germline V gene encodes CDR1 SGHTA and CDR2 FQGTGA. CDR3 size: 15 residues. CDR3 nucleotides: TGTGCCAGCAGCCTCGGGGCTAGCGTCTACAATGAGCAGTTCTTC. Translating gives CASSLGASVYNEQFF.

The chain couples TRBV5-1 to TRBJ2-2; TRBD1 agrees at 7 bases. Unmatched junction bases numbered 10, after V lost 7 bases and J lost 4 bases. The V gene's germline CDR1 is SGHRS and CDR2 YFSETQ. The CDR3 extends over 15 amino acids. This CDR3 reads CASEQRTGGTGELFF. CDR3 bases: TGCGCCAGCGAACAAAGGACAGGAGGCACCGGGGAGCTGTTTTTT.

V usage is TRBV7-9 and J usage is TRBJ1-1; 8 bases are shared with TRBD1. Germline-derived CDR1 and CDR2 are SEHNR and FQNEAQ (reference sequence). The CDR3 runs 14 residues. V lost 5 bases, J lost 3 bases, and 5 bases stayed unmatched. CDR3 coding DNA: TGTGCCAGCAGCACTCCGGGACAGGACACTGAAGCTTTCTTT. This sequence encodes CASSTPGQDTEAFF.

The sample holds a few counts of this clone. The chain has TRBV5-1 and TRBJ2-3; 8 positions match TRBD2. The germline gives CDR1 SGHRS, CDR2 YFSETQ. The junction had 3 bases not matched to a gene; V was cut back by 6 bases and J by 0 bases. There are 14 residues in the CDR3. The CDR3, as DNA: TGCGCCAGCAAGGCGGGGGGAAGCACAGATACGCAGTATTTT. Residues: CASKAGGSTDTQYF.